Listed below are T cell receptor beta chains from one sample, sequenced in a study of blood T cell repertoires in COVID-19. Repertoires were generated with immunoSEQ multiplex PCR, while TCRdb's copy carries only in-frame clones and drops some. This sample has around 190,000 clones, with around 80% found just once. Sequencing was done on a sample of peripheral blood. These TCRs come from a man between 65 and 85 years old with active or convalescent COVID-19. Both conserved end residues are part of each CDR3. Fields, in order: V gene, J gene, CDR3 protein.

V gene: TRBV28; J gene: TRBJ1-5; CDR3 protein: CASSSDQGPGQPQHF
V gene: TRBV19; J gene: TRBJ1-2; CDR3 protein: CASSIEGGGGYTF
V gene: TRBV7-9; J gene: TRBJ1-2; CDR3 protein: CASSPGTSGGGYTF
V gene: TRBV19; J gene: TRBJ1-5; CDR3 protein: CATSQDSNQPQHF
V gene: TRBV5-1; J gene: TRBJ1-2; CDR3 protein: CASSPTTGNYGYTF
V gene: TRBV28; J gene: TRBJ2-5; CDR3 protein: CASTVGHFQETQYF
V gene: TRBV25-1; J gene: TRBJ1-1; CDR3 protein: CASRGATVSYTEAFF
V gene: TRBV3-1/TRBV3-2; J gene: TRBJ2-2; CDR3 protein: CASSPGPGAGELFF
V gene: TRBV2; J gene: TRBJ1-2; CDR3 protein: CASRVSYGYTF
V gene: TRBV27; J gene: TRBJ2-5; CDR3 protein: CASSPGGGRETQYF
V gene: TRBV30; J gene: TRBJ2-6; CDR3 protein: CAWSRGRGSTGANVLTF
V gene: TRBV14; J gene: TRBJ1-2; CDR3 protein: CASSHPGGRQGLYYGYTF
V gene: TRBV30; J gene: TRBJ1-2; CDR3 protein: CAWTRDRVYGYTF
V gene: TRBV9; J gene: TRBJ1-1; CDR3 protein: CASSVQVTNTEAFF
V gene: TRBV18; J gene: TRBJ2-1; CDR3 protein: CASSPGGSDEQFF
V gene: TRBV5-1; J gene: TRBJ2-7; CDR3 protein: CASSLAGGNYEQYF
V gene: TRBV7-7; J gene: TRBJ2-3; CDR3 protein: CASSPGPAGGPRDTQYF
V gene: TRBV18; J gene: TRBJ1-1; CDR3 protein: CASSTGMDPWNTEAFF
V gene: TRBV15; J gene: TRBJ2-4; CDR3 protein: CATSSQGDGKNIQYF
V gene: TRBV12-3/TRBV12-4; J gene: TRBJ1-1; CDR3 protein: CASSLRGNTEAFF
V gene: TRBV5-1; J gene: TRBJ2-3; CDR3 protein: CASSLATGATDTQYF
V gene: TRBV5-1; J gene: TRBJ1-6; CDR3 protein: CASSLAPQLYNSPLHF
V gene: TRBV30; J gene: TRBJ2-7; CDR3 protein: CAYGSYEQYF
V gene: TRBV19; J gene: TRBJ2-2; CDR3 protein: CASSALPQGSGELFF
V gene: TRBV10-3; J gene: TRBJ2-5; CDR3 protein: CAISGQGRGQETQYF
V gene: TRBV6-6; J gene: TRBJ2-7; CDR3 protein: CASSYPGTVYEQYF
V gene: TRBV7-2; J gene: TRBJ1-6; CDR3 protein: CASSLRSIGGRVFSPLHF
V gene: TRBV28; J gene: TRBJ1-2; CDR3 protein: CASSRQVFGYGYTF
V gene: TRBV2; J gene: TRBJ1-2; CDR3 protein: CASFAGGGLSGYTF
V gene: TRBV6-6; J gene: TRBJ2-3; CDR3 protein: CASSYTPSEGADTQYF
V gene: TRBV27; J gene: TRBJ2-7; CDR3 protein: CASRPSGGPNYEQYF
V gene: TRBV5-1; J gene: TRBJ2-1; CDR3 protein: CASSLGQGNEQFF
V gene: TRBV5-3; J gene: TRBJ2-4; CDR3 protein: CARRTAGTGPLGAKNIQYF
V gene: TRBV5-6; J gene: TRBJ1-2; CDR3 protein: CASSLTGVGYTF
V gene: TRBV5-1; J gene: TRBJ2-3; CDR3 protein: CASSFQGTDTQYF
V gene: TRBV30; J gene: TRBJ1-1; CDR3 protein: CAQGTGAITNTEAFF
V gene: TRBV5-1; J gene: TRBJ2-7; CDR3 protein: CASSPGTGGYEQYF
V gene: TRBV24-1; J gene: TRBJ1-3; CDR3 protein: CATSDLPLEPVGTESSGNTIYF
V gene: TRBV19; J gene: TRBJ1-6; CDR3 protein: CATSAGEYNSPLHF
V gene: TRBV5-1; J gene: TRBJ1-1; CDR3 protein: CASSRTGTGTMNTEAFF
V gene: TRBV7-2; J gene: TRBJ2-7; CDR3 protein: CASSWGLAGGYEQYF
V gene: TRBV19; J gene: TRBJ1-3; CDR3 protein: CASTAQQGSGNTIYF
V gene: TRBV7-8; J gene: TRBJ1-5; CDR3 protein: CASSLEGFRGLVQPQHF
V gene: TRBV18; J gene: TRBJ2-5; CDR3 protein: CASSPLGRGRGETQYF
V gene: TRBV5-1; J gene: TRBJ2-5; CDR3 protein: CASSLGLGEETQYF
V gene: TRBV6-6; J gene: TRBJ2-7; CDR3 protein: CASSYSSGQGGHEQYF